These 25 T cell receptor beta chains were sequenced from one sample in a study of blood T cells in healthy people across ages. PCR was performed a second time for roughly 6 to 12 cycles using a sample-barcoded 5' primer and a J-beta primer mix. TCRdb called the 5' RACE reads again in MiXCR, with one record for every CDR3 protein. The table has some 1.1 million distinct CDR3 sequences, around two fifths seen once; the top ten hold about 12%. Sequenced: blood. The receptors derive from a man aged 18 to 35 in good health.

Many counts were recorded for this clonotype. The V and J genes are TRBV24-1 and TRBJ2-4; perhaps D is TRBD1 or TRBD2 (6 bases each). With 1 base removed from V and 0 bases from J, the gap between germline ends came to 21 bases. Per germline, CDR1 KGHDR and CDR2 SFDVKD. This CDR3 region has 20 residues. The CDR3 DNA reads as TGTGCCACCAGTGATTTCGGGGGACACACAGCTCAACTAGCCAAAAACATTCAGTACTTC. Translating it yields CATSDFGGHTAQLAKNIQYF.

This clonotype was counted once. CDR3 amino acids: CASSSATGWGWSETQYF. The CDR3 DNA reads as TGTGCCAGCAGTTCCGCGACTGGTTGGGGGTGGTCAGAGACCCAGTACTTC. V gene TRBV28 combines with J gene TRBJ2-7; D may match TRBD1 or TRBD2 (5 bases each). The tail of the sequence fits TRBJ2-5 better, so the J call may be wrong. Germline CDR1 MDHEN, CDR2 SYDVKM. This CDR3 spans 17 amino acids.

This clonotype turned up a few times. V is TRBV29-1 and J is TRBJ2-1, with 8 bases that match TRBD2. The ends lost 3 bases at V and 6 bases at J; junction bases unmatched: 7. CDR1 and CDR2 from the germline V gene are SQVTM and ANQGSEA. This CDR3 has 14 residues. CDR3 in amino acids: CSVDGLAGSNEQFF. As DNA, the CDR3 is TGCAGCGTTGACGGGTTAGCGGGGAGCAATGAGCAGTTCTTC.

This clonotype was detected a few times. The CDR3 is CSVEAGHAYNEQFF. CDR3 nucleotides: TGCAGCGTTGAGGCAGGGCACGCCTACAATGAGCAGTTCTTC. The V gene is TRBV29-1, the J gene TRBJ2-1; D might be TRBD1 (5 bases). The germline V gene encodes CDR1 SQVTM and CDR2 ANQGSEA. This CDR3 has 14 residues. Trimming took off 3 bases at V and 2 bases at J, with 11 bases between the two ends.

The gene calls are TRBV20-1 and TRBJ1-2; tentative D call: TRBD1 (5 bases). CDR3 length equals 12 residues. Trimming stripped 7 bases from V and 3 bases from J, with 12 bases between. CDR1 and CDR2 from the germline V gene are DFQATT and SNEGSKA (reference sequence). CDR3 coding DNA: TGCAGTGTCCCGGGGGGAGACTATGGCTACACCTTC. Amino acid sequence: CSVPGGDYGYTF.

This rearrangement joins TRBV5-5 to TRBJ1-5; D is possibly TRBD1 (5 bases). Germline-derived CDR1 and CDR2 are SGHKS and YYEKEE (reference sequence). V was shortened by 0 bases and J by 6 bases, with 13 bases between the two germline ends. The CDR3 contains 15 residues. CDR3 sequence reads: CASSLEAGGGQPQHF. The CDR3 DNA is TGTGCCAGCAGCTTGGAAGCTGGGGGTGGTCAGCCCCAGCATTTT.

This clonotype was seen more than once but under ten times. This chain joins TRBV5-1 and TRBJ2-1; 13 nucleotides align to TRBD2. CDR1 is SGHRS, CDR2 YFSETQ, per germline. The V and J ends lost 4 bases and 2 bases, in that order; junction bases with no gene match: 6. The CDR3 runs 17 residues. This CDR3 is CASSPGGTSGAYNEQFF. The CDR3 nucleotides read TGCGCCAGCAGCCCGGGGGGGACTAGCGGGGCCTACAATGAGCAGTTCTTC.

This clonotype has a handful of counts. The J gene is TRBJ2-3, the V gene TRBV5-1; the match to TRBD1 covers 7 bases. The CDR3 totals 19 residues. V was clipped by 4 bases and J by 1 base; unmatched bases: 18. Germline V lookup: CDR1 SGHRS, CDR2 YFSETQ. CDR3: CASSLTSGQMRWGTDTQYF. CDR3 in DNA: TGCGCCAGCAGCCTGACGTCGGGACAGATGAGATGGGGCACAGATACGCAGTATTTT.

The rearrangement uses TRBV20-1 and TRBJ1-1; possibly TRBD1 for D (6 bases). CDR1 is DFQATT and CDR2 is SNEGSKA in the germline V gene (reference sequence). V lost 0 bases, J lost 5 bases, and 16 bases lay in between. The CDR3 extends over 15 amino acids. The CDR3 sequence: CSARDASQGGTEAFF. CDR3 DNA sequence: TGCAGTGCTAGAGACGCTTCACAGGGAGGTACTGAAGCTTTCTTT.

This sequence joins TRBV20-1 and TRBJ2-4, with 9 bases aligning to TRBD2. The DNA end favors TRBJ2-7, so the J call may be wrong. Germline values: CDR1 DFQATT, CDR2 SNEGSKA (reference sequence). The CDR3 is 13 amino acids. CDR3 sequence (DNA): TGCAGTGCTAGACTAGCGGGGCGGTACGAGCAGTACTTC. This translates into CSARLAGRYEQYF.

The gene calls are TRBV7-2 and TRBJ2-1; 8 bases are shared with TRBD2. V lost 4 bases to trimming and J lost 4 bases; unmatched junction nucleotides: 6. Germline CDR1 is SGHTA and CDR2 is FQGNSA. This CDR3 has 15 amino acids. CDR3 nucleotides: TGTGCCAGCAGCTCCGGGACTAGTGTGTACAATGAGCAGTTCTTC. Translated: CASSSGTSVYNEQFF. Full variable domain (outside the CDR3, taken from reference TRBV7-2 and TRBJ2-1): GAGVSQSPSNKVTEKGKDVELRCDPISGHTALYWYRQSLGQGLEFLIYFQGNSAPDKSGLPSDRFSAERTGGSVSTLTIQRTQQEDSAVYLCASSSGTSVYNEQFFGPGTRLTVL.

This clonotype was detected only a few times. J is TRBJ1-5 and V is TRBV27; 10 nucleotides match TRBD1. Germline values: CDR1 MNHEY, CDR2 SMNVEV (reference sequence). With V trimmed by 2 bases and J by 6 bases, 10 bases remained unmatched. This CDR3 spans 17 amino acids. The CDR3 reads CASSLGIDRGRIQPQHF. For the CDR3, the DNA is TGTGCCAGCAGTTTAGGGATCGACAGGGGGCGGATTCAGCCCCAGCATTTT.

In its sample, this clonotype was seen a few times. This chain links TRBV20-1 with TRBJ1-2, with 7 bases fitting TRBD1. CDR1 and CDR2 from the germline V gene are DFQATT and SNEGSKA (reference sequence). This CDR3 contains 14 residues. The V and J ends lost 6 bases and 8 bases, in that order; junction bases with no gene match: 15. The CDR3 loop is CSATDRVASGGYTF. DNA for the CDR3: TGCAGTGCAACCGACAGGGTCGCATCGGGCGGCTACACCTTC.

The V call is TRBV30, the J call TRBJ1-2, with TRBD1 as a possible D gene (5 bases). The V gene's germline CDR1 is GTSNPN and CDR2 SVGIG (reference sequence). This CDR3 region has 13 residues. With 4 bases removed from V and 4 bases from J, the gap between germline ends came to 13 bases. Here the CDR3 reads CAWTPTGTYGYTF. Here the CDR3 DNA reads TGTGCCTGGACCCCAACAGGAACCTATGGCTACACCTTC. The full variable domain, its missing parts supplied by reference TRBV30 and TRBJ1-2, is SQTIHQWPATLVQPVGSPLSLECTVEGTSNPNLYWYRQAAGRGLQLLFYSVGIGQISSEVPQNLSASRPQDRQFILSSKKLLLSDSGFYLCAWTPTGTYGYTFGSGTRLTVV.

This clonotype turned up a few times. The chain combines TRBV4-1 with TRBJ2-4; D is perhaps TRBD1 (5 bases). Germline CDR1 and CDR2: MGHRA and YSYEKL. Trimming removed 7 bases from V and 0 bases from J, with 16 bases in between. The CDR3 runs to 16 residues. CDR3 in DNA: TGCGCCAGCACATCAGGGCTCGGGTTAGCCAAAAACATTCAGTACTTC. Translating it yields CASTSGLGLAKNIQYF.

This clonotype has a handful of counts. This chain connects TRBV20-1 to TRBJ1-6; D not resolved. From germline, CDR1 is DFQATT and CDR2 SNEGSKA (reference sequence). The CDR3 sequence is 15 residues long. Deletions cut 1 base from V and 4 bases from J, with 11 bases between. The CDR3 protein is CSARAAGEYNSPLHF. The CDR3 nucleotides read TGCAGTGCTAGAGCGGCCGGGGAGTATAATTCACCCCTCCACTTT.

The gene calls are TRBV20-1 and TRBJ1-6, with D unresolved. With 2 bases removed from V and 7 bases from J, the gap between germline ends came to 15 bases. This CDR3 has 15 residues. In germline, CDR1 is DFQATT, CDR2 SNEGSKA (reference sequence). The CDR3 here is CSARYEVTLNSPLHF. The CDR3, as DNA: TGCAGTGCTAGATATGAGGTGACATTAAATTCACCCCTCCACTTT.

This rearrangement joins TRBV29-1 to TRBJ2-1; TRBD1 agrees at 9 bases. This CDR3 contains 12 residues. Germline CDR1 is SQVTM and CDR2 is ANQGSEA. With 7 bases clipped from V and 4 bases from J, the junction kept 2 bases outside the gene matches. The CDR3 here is CSGTGAYNEQFF. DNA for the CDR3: TGCAGCGGGACAGGGGCGTACAATGAGCAGTTCTTC.

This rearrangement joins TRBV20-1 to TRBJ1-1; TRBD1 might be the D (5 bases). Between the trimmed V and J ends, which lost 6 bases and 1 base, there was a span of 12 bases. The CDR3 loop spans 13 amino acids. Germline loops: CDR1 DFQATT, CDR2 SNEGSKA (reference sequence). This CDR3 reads CSAPTAGNTEAFF. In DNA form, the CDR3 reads TGCAGTGCGCCGACAGCGGGGAACACTGAAGCTTTCTTT.

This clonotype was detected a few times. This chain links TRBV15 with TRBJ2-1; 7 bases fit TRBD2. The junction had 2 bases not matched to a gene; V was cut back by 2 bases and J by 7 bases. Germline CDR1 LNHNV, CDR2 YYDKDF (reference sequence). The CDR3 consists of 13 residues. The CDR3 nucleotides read TGTGCCACCAGCAGACTGGGAGGGAATGAGCAGTTCTTC. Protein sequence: CATSRLGGNEQFF.

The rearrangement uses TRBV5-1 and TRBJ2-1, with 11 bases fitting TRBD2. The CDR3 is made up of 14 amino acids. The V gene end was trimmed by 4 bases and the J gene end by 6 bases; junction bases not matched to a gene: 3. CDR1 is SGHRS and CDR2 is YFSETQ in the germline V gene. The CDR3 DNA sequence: TGCGCCAGCAGCCACGGACTAGCGGGCAATGAGCAGTTCTTC. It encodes CASSHGLAGNEQFF.

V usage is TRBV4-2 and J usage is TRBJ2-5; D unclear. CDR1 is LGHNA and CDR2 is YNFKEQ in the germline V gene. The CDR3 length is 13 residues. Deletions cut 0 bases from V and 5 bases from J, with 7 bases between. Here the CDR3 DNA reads TGTGCCAGCAGCCAAGAGGTGGGGGAGACCCAGTACTTC. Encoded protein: CASSQEVGETQYF.

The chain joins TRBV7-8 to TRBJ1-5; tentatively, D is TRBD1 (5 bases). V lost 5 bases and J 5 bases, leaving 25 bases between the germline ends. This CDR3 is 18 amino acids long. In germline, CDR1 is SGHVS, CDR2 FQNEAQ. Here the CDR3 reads CASSRTGATLSTHQPQHF. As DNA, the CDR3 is TGTGCCAGCAGCCGAACCGGGGCCACCCTTTCCACACATCAGCCCCAGCATTTT.

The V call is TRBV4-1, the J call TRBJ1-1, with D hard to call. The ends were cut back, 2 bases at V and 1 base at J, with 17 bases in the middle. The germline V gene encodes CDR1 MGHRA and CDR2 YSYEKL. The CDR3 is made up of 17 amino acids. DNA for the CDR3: TGCGCCAGCAGCCAAACCCCAAATCCCAGGTCGAACACTGAAGCTTTCTTT. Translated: CASSQTPNPRSNTEAFF.

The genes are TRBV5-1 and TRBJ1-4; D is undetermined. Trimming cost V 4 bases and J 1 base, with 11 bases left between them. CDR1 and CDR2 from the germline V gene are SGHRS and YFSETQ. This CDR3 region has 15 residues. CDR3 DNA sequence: TGCGCCAGCAGCCCGAACGGGAAAACTAATGAAAAACTGTTTTTT. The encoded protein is CASSPNGKTNEKLFF.